The 5 T cell receptor beta chains presented below share a single source sample, sequenced in a study of blood T cell repertoires in COVID-19. Sequencing was performed with immunoSEQ multiplex PCR; in TCRdb, only in-frame clones are kept and a portion is missing. The data hold around 300,000 clones, with around 90% observed a single time. Sequencing input: PBMCs or T cells enriched from blood (not recorded which). These receptors all come from a woman aged 40 to 49 who had recovered from COVID-19.

The genes are TRBV7-9 and TRBJ2-1; 7 bases map to TRBD2. From germline, CDR1 is SEHNR and CDR2 FQNEAQ (reference sequence). The ends lost 8 bases at V and 4 bases at J; junction bases unmatched: 11. The CDR3 length is 15 residues. In DNA, the CDR3 is TGTGCCAGCGGGCCGGGAGCGGGGCCTTACAATGAGCAGTTCTTC. Translation gives CASGPGAGPYNEQFF.

The chain carries TRBV2 and TRBJ1-1, with 7 bases lining up with TRBD1. Germline CDR1 reads SNHLY; CDR2 reads FYNNEI. Trimming at V came to 4 bases and at J to 5 bases, leaving 10 bases not matched to a gene. The CDR3 length is 15 residues. The CDR3 reads CASSVYRGVATEAFF. In DNA, the CDR3 is TGTGCCAGCAGTGTATACAGGGGTGTTGCGACTGAAGCTTTCTTT. The full variable domain, in which reference TRBV2 and TRBJ1-1 provide the parts outside the CDR3, is EPEVTQTPSHQVTQMGQEVILRCVPISNHLYFYWYRQILGQKVEFLVSFYNNEISEKSEIFDDQFSVERPDGSNFTLKIRSTKLEDSAMYFCASSVYRGVATEAFFGQGTRLTVV.

The chain employs TRBV19 and TRBJ2-5, with 13 bases matching TRBD2. Germline CDR1 reads LNHDA; CDR2 reads SQIVND (reference sequence). J was trimmed by 5 bases and V by 9 bases; bases with no gene match: 12. The CDR3 loop spans 16 amino acids. The CDR3 loop reads CASTDRLAGGPETQYF. The CDR3 bases are TGTGCCAGCACGGATCGACTAGCGGGAGGCCCCGAGACCCAGTACTTC. The whole variable domain, filled in from reference TRBV19 and TRBJ2-5, reads DGGITQSPKYLFRKEGQNVTLSCEQNLNHDAMYWYRQDPGQGLRLIYYSQIVNDFQKGDIAEGYSVSREKKESFPLTVTSAQKNPTAFYLCASTDRLAGGPETQYFGPGTRLLVL.

The chain combines TRBV5-6 with TRBJ2-1, with D perhaps TRBD1 (6 bases). The germline V gene has CDR1 SGHDT and CDR2 YYEEEE. Trimming left V 5 bases short and J 6 bases short, with 12 bases between. This CDR3 has 13 residues. CDR3 loop: CASRTRGGNEQFF. For the CDR3, the DNA is TGTGCCAGCAGAACCCGAGGGGGCAATGAGCAGTTCTTC.

This clone has a count of ten or more. The chain links TRBV2 to TRBJ2-1; D possibly corresponds to TRBD1 (5 bases). Germline assignment: CDR1 SNHLY and CDR2 FYNNEI. The CDR3 covers 11 residues. The V gene lost 8 bases and the J gene lost 4 bases, with 6 bases spanning the gap. Here the CDR3 DNA reads TGTGCCAGCCGACAGTACAATGAGCAGTTCTTC. Translated: CASRQYNEQFF.